A selection of T cell receptor beta chains follows, all from one sample in a study of shared clonotypes between healthy human individuals. Produced via immunoSEQ multiplex PCR; TCRdb's table is partial and in-frame only. The repertoire has around 2.5 million clones, 80% to 95% of them found once; the top ten carry 0.36%. Sequencing used naive CD4+ T cells from PBMCs. The receptors were gathered from a young man in good health. Some clones in this sample may be carry-over from other donors' samples. The CDR3 runs from the conserved cysteine through the conserved F or W. The order of the fields is clone size, V gene, CDR3 protein. Part of the rows lack a size; the others show once, few, many or a class for expanded clones.

- TRBV9 CASSRRGGSEYF
- TRBV29-1 CSVERGETQYF
once TRBV6-5 CASSNRGGNYGYTF
- TRBV28 CASRTRGTGPSYEQYF
- TRBV5-1 CASSLQVLYNEQFF
- TRBV11-1 CASSLALGTSGSFAGELFF
- TRBV7-3 CASSLGVLEAFF
- TRBV11-3 CASSRREGGNTDTQYF
once TRBV29-1 CSARQGIETQYF
- TRBV7-8 CASSLAETGSYEQYF
once TRBV9 CASSVAGANTGELFF
- TRBV28 CASFAPLTSGAYEQYF
- TRBV11-2 CASMTGYPRYEQYF
- TRBV7-9 CASSLAVQGGTEAFF
- TRBV5-1 CASSPTDRSNQPQHF
- TRBV6-5 CASSLPLTEAFF
- TRBV28 CASSSSRSNTIYF
- TRBV5-1 CASSPTLVGLEEQYF
few TRBV28 CASTNTDTQYF
- TRBV6-1 CASIWGRSSNEQYF
- TRBV5-5 CASSLFPTDTQYF
- TRBV11-1 CASSRPTGLAARETQYF
once TRBV10-3 CAISPSGPETQYF
- TRBV28 CASRTGGYEKLFF
- TRBV19 CASSPLDRVDIQYF
- TRBV11-2 CASSLTGTETYEQYF
- TRBV7-9 CASIMPGGMGELFF
once TRBV5-1 CASRRGLDSGNTIYF
- TRBV5-1 CASSPPGTRDSYEQYF
- TRBV30 CAWTIGRHNSPLHF
- TRBV30 CAWRPLGEGPPYEQYF
- TRBV28 CASLTLRDKAYNEQFF
- TRBV5-1 CASSDQWPTYNEQFF
- TRBV5-8 CASSLLRQGGWPQHF
- TRBV20-1 CSVGRLYEQYF
once TRBV14 CASSYGTSNSYEQYF
- TRBV19 CASSIRQPPLGPIFGYTF
- TRBV11-2 CASSELAGGYNEQFF
- TRBV27 CASRTYSDRYEQYF
- TRBV5-1 CASSDLQGREQYF
- TRBV28 CASSSLTTLTLHF
- TRBV10-1 CASIRDRGNEQYF
once TRBV28 CASSFGSIDSYEQYF
- TRBV2 CASSEPNAGELFF
few TRBV7-9 CASSLSVGAGYGYTF
- TRBV6-5 CASSYSLRRGPYEQYF
- TRBV6-1 CASLTLAGANVLTF
- TRBV7-8 CASSHRLVGVNTEAFF